This passage covers 29 T cell receptor beta chains from one sample sequenced in a study of OX40 agonist ivuxolimab in advanced cancers. Clones were sequenced by immunoSEQ multiplex PCR, and TCRdb holds only the in-frame ones, with some missing. This table holds 81,000 or so clones, about 93% found once. Specimen: CD4+ or CD8+ T cells sorted from blood, collected in a trial of the OX40 agonist ivuxolimab. The source is an adult with an advanced solid tumor such as melanoma, head and neck, liver or kidney cancer.

This chain connects TRBV7-4 to TRBJ1-2; no clear D gene. The V gene lost 3 bases and the J gene lost 0 bases, with 11 bases spanning the gap. Germline CDR1 reads SGHVT; CDR2 reads SQSDAQ. The CDR3 runs 15 residues. The CDR3 DNA sequence: TGTGCCAGCAGCTTCCGGGAGATTCCTAACTATGGCTACACCTTC. Its translation: CASSFREIPNYGYTF.

This sequence joins TRBV27 and TRBJ1-2; D may be TRBD1 (5 bases). V lost 5 bases and J 7 bases, leaving 14 bases between the germline ends. This CDR3 is built from 13 residues. The germline CDR1 and CDR2 sequences are MNHEY and SMNVEV (reference sequence). The chain's CDR3 is CASSDSPRGGYTF. CDR3 DNA: TGTGCCAGCAGTGACTCTCCGAGGGGTGGCTACACCTTC.

The genes are TRBV9 and TRBJ2-7, with unresolved D. The ends were cut back, 3 bases at V and 4 bases at J, with 20 bases in the middle. Germline loops: CDR1 SGDLS, CDR2 YYNGEE. The CDR3 spans 16 residues. DNA of the CDR3: TGTGCCAGCAGCGAGTCAGATCTTCCGCTGACGTACGAGCAGTACTTC. Translation gives CASSESDLPLTYEQYF. The full variable domain, rest sourced from reference TRBV9 and TRBJ2-7, is DSGVTQTPKHLITATGQRVTLRCSPRSGDLSVYWYQQSLDQGLQFLIQYYNGEERAKGNILERFSAQQFPDLHSELNLSSLELGDSALYFCASSESDLPLTYEQYFGPGTRLTVT.

The rearrangement links TRBV5-5 to TRBJ1-5, with D possibly TRBD1 on 5 matching bases. V lost 0 bases and J lost 4, with 11 bases in between. This CDR3 has 15 amino acids. Looked up from germline, CDR1 is SGHKS and CDR2 is YYEKEE (reference sequence). Here the CDR3 DNA reads TGTGCCAGCAGCTTGGCGGGACTGGCTAATCAGCCCCAGCATTTT. Encoded protein: CASSLAGLANQPQHF.

The rearrangement links TRBV13 to TRBJ1-2; 10 bases line up with TRBD1. V lost 2 bases to trimming and J lost 6 bases; unmatched junction nucleotides: 6. Germline-derived CDR1 and CDR2 are PRHDT and FYEKMQ (reference sequence). CDR3 length equals 15 residues. CDR3: CASSLRDRGFHGYTF. The CDR3 coding sequence is TGTGCCAGCAGCTTAAGGGACAGGGGTTTCCATGGCTACACCTTC.

The chain uses TRBV7-2 and TRBJ2-3, with D possibly matching TRBD2 (6 bases). The V and J ends lost 0 bases and 1 base respectively, with 14 bases between them. The CDR3 loop spans 17 amino acids. Germline-derived CDR1 and CDR2 are SGHTA and FQGNSA. The CDR3 sequence is CASSLAPGVRGTDTQYF. The CDR3 DNA is TGTGCCAGCAGCTTAGCCCCGGGGGTTCGAGGCACAGATACGCAGTATTTT.

The V call is TRBV7-9, the J call TRBJ1-1, with D perhaps matching TRBD1 (5 bases). V was shortened by 5 bases and J by 5 bases, with 12 bases between the two germline ends. Germline V gene sequence: CDR1 SEHNR, CDR2 FQNEAQ (reference sequence). The CDR3 is 13 residues long. The CDR3 loop is CASSGPGRTEAFF. The CDR3 nucleotides read TGTGCCAGCAGCGGACCAGGGAGAACTGAAGCTTTCTTT.

Only one count was recorded for this clone. The chain joins TRBV27 to TRBJ2-2; D gene uncertain. V lost 0 bases and J 2 bases, leaving 4 bases between the germline ends. The germline gives CDR1 MNHEY, CDR2 SMNVEV (reference sequence). This CDR3 spans 14 amino acids. CDR3 in amino acids: CASSLSANTGELFF. In DNA form, the CDR3 reads TGTGCCAGCAGTTTATCCGCCAACACCGGGGAGCTGTTTTTT.

This chain links TRBV7-2 with TRBJ1-1; D is undetermined. CDR3 length: 12 residues. Germline V gives CDR1 SGHTA, CDR2 FQGNSA. The V end lost 4 bases, the J end lost 4 bases, and 7 bases lay between the germline ends. This CDR3 is CASSYPSTEAFF. As DNA, the CDR3 is TGTGCCAGCAGCTATCCGAGCACTGAAGCTTTCTTT.

This chain links TRBV9 with TRBJ1-6, with D possibly matching TRBD1 (5 bases). V was pared by 3 bases and J by 4 bases, with 11 bases between. The CDR3 runs to 15 residues. In germline, CDR1 is SGDLS, CDR2 YYNGEE. The CDR3 region has the DNA TGTGCCAGCAGCGCCCGGGACCCATATAATTCACCCCTCCACTTT. Translation gives CASSARDPYNSPLHF.

The rearrangement joins TRBV6-5 to TRBJ1-4; no clear D gene. Trimming stripped 0 bases from V and 0 bases from J, with 5 bases between. CDR3 length: 15 residues. Germline V CDR1 and CDR2: MNHEY, SVGAGI. The DNA for the CDR3 is TGTGCCAGCAGTTACTCGGCGTCAACTAATGAAAAACTGTTTTTT. It specifies CASSYSASTNEKLFF.

The chain employs TRBV4-1 and TRBJ2-7; TRBD2 is a possible D gene (6 bases). This CDR3 region has 12 residues. The V gene lost 4 bases and the J gene lost 7 bases, with 11 bases spanning the gap. The germline V gene has CDR1 MGHRA and CDR2 YSYEKL. The CDR3 loop is CASSRRGGEQYF. Here the CDR3 DNA reads TGCGCCAGCAGCCGAAGGGGAGGAGAGCAGTACTTC.

This clone appeared a single time. The chain is built from TRBV9 and TRBJ2-7; D not resolved. The V end was cut by 0 bases, the J end by 6 bases, with 7 bases between. CDR3 size: 12 residues. Germline V gene data show CDR1 as SGDLS and CDR2 as YYNGEE. For the CDR3, the DNA is TGTGCCAGCAGCGTAGAGGGTGCCGAGCAGTACTTC. Residues: CASSVEGAEQYF.

The J gene is TRBJ2-1, the V gene TRBV9, with 9 bases aligning to TRBD1. Per germline, CDR1 SGDLS and CDR2 YYNGEE. This CDR3 has 14 amino acids. V gave up 2 bases and J gave up 3 bases; unmatched junction bases: 0. CDR3 in amino acids: CASSVGQGYNEQFF. The CDR3 nucleotides read TGTGCCAGCAGCGTGGGACAGGGCTACAATGAGCAGTTCTTC.

The CDR3 spells CASSIGGTSGSYEQFF. The CDR3 DNA reads TGTGCCAGTAGTATAGGTGGGACTAGCGGGAGCTATGAGCAGTTCTTC. V usage is TRBV19 and J usage is TRBJ2-1, with TRBD2 identical over 14 bases. The germline V gene has CDR1 LNHDA and CDR2 SQIVND (reference sequence). The CDR3 totals 16 residues. Trimming took 1 base from V and 8 from J; bases not matched to a gene: 4.

The chain carries TRBV10-1 and TRBJ1-1, with D perhaps matching TRBD1 (5 bases). CDR3 length: 14 amino acids. Trimming shortened V by 3 bases and J by 4 bases, and 12 bases separated the two germline ends. Looked up from germline, CDR1 is WNHNN and CDR2 is SYGVQD (reference sequence). This CDR3 is CASSDEGLGTEAFF. CDR3 in DNA: TGCGCCAGCAGTGATGAGGGGTTAGGCACTGAAGCTTTCTTT.

The rearrangement uses TRBV6-1 and TRBJ1-5; 8 bases are shared with TRBD1. The CDR3 has 15 amino acids. V lost 6 bases and J lost 1; bases outside the gene matches: 5. Germline V CDR1 and CDR2: MNHNS, SASEGT. CDR3: CASRLYRGSNQPQHF. CDR3 nucleotides: TGTGCCAGCAGACTTTACAGGGGGAGCAATCAGCCCCAGCATTTT.

V usage is TRBV7-2 and J usage is TRBJ2-7, with TRBD2 identical over 7 bases. The germline gives CDR1 SGHTA, CDR2 FQGNSA. The CDR3 loop spans 14 amino acids. V was pared by 2 bases and J by 7 bases, with 8 bases of the junction left unmatched. CDR3 sequence (DNA): TGTGCCAGCAGCTTACCTAGCGGTTTTTCGGAGCAGTACTTC. It translates to CASSLPSGFSEQYF.

The chain employs TRBV9 and TRBJ2-3; D might be TRBD1 or TRBD2, each matching 5 bases. Germline CDR1 is SGDLS and CDR2 is YYNGEE. Trimming took off 3 bases at V and 2 bases at J, with 10 bases between the two ends. This CDR3 has 14 residues. Written as DNA, the CDR3 is TGTGCCAGCAGCGATGAGGGGATCACAGATACGCAGTATTTT. It yields the protein CASSDEGITDTQYF.

This chain links TRBV27 with TRBJ2-7; D may be TRBD1 (6 bases). V was cut by 3 bases and J by 3 bases, with 9 bases left in between. Germline V lookup: CDR1 MNHEY, CDR2 SMNVEV (reference sequence). The length of the CDR3 is 13 residues. CDR3 DNA sequence: TGTGCCAGCAGTTTGGGCAGGGGCTACGAGCAGTACTTC. Its translation is CASSLGRGYEQYF.

The J gene is TRBJ2-5, the V gene TRBV7-9; TRBD1 agrees at 9 bases. This CDR3 region has 16 residues. The ends lost 1 base at V and 4 bases at J; junction bases unmatched: 7. CDR1 SEHNR and CDR2 FQNEAQ come from the germline V gene (reference sequence). The CDR3 reads CASSLVGQGQRETQYF. The CDR3 DNA reads as TGTGCCAGCAGCTTAGTGGGACAGGGCCAAAGAGAGACCCAGTACTTC.

This rearrangement joins TRBV6-1 to TRBJ1-2, with D perhaps matching TRBD1 (6 bases). V was shortened by 10 bases and J by 8 bases, with 14 bases between the two germline ends. Germline V gene sequence: CDR1 MNHNS, CDR2 SASEGT. The CDR3 sequence is 11 residues long. In DNA form, the CDR3 reads TGTGCCACCTTACAGGGAGGCGGCTACACCTTC. Amino acids: CATLQGGGYTF.

The rearrangement links TRBV27 to TRBJ2-7; tentatively, D is TRBD2 (6 bases). V was shortened by 3 bases and J by 4 bases, with 13 bases between the two germline ends. CDR3 length: 14 amino acids. Germline CDR1 is MNHEY and CDR2 is SMNVEV (reference sequence). For the CDR3, the DNA is TGTGCCAGCAGTTTCCGAGGGACTGGGTACGAGCAGTACTTC. Protein sequence: CASSFRGTGYEQYF.

The rearrangement links TRBV7-3 to TRBJ2-1; 8 nucleotides line up with TRBD1. The CDR3 consists of 16 residues. After removal of 0 bases from V and 3 bases from J, the junction contained 4 bases not matched to a gene. Germline assignment: CDR1 SGHTA and CDR2 FQGTGA. Here the CDR3 DNA reads TGTGCCAGCAGCTTAACTGACAGGGGACTCTACAATGAGCAGTTCTTC. Its translation is CASSLTDRGLYNEQFF.

This clone was counted a single time. V is TRBV7-3 and J is TRBJ2-1; TRBD2 matches at 11 bases. Losses at the gene ends were 5 bases for V and 3 bases for J; bases not matched to a gene: 6. This CDR3 contains 16 residues. Germline CDR1 is SGHTA and CDR2 is FQGTGA. The CDR3 nucleotides read TGTGCCAGCAGCATACTAGCGGGAGACGACTACAATGAGCAGTTCTTC. Its protein product is CASSILAGDDYNEQFF.

The V and J genes are TRBV19 and TRBJ1-1, with a weak D call TRBD1 (6 bases). V dropped 5 bases and J dropped 4 bases, with 17 bases sitting between them. There are 15 residues in the CDR3. From germline, CDR1 is LNHDA and CDR2 SQIVND (reference sequence). This CDR3 reads CASSLHRGRATEAFF. The CDR3 bases are TGTGCCAGTAGTCTCCATAGGGGGAGGGCCACTGAAGCTTTCTTT.

V gene TRBV27 combines with J gene TRBJ1-5, with D perhaps matching TRBD1 (5 bases). The CDR3 is made up of 15 amino acids. Trimming took off 0 bases at V and 8 bases at J, with 14 bases between the two ends. Germline V gene data show CDR1 as MNHEY and CDR2 as SMNVEV (reference sequence). The CDR3: CASSLSHRRLEPQHF. As DNA, the CDR3 is TGTGCCAGCAGTTTATCGCACAGGAGGTTAGAGCCCCAGCATTTT.

V gene TRBV4-1 combines with J gene TRBJ2-1; D might be TRBD1 or TRBD2, each matching 6 bases. Per germline, CDR1 MGHRA and CDR2 YSYEKL. The ends were cut back, 4 bases at V and 6 bases at J, with 13 bases in the middle. This CDR3 is built from 14 residues. The CDR3 DNA is TGCGCCAGCAGCCCCCGGGGGCGCCCCAATGAGCAGTTCTTC. This sequence encodes CASSPRGRPNEQFF.

The chain recombines TRBV6-5 with TRBJ2-1, with TRBD1 as a possible D gene (5 bases). Germline-derived CDR1 and CDR2 are MNHEY and SVGAGI. Trimming left V 6 bases short and J 2 bases short, with 11 bases between. The CDR3 is 14 residues long. CDR3 loop: CASRGARPYNEQFF. Written as DNA, the CDR3 is TGTGCCAGCAGAGGGGCCAGACCCTACAATGAGCAGTTCTTC.